The entry below gives a single T cell receptor (beta chain) sequence along with its context. Its matching antigen is unknown. This entry comes from a study of response to subunit inactivated influenza vaccine. TCRdb reprocessed the RT-PCR reads with MiXCR, giving one entry per CDR3 protein. The data hold about 300,000 distinct CDR3 sequences, with about a fifth observed a single time. Study results and limitations: Each seasonal influenza vaccination, the authors suggested, recruits few new T cells.

CDR1 SEHNR and CDR2 FQNEAQ come from the germline V gene (reference sequence). Between the trimmed V and J ends, which lost 5 bases and 4 bases, there was a span of 9 bases. This CDR3 spans 12 amino acids. The receptor comes from a man in his fifties or sixties who received an inactivated influenza vaccine. The source material was PBMCs from blood, sampled less than 22 months after vaccination. The genes are TRBV7-9 and TRBJ2-7; D is undetermined. The CDR3 DNA follows: TGTGCCAGCAGCCCGCCAGCGTACGAGCAGTACTTC. Translated: CASSPPAYEQYF.